The rows below give T cell receptor beta chains drawn from one sample of a study of blood T cell repertoires in COVID-19. The data were produced by immunoSEQ multiplex PCR, yet TCRdb's version contains in-frame clones alone and is incomplete. The repertoire has 150,000 or so clones, roughly 77% of them found once; the top ten carry roughly 5.2%. The specimen was peripheral blood. The receptors derive from a woman aged 70-85 years with COVID-19, enrolled during active disease. CDR3s include the opening cysteine and the closing phenylalanine or tryptophan. The D gene is left open where the match is weak. Clone size is not always given. Where it is, it says once, few, many or a class for expanded clones.

V	size	D	J	DNA	CDR3
TRBV20-1	.	TRBD2	TRBJ2-1	TGCAGTGCTAGTCTTGCGGGGGGAGATGAGCAGTTCTTC	CSASLAGGDEQFF
TRBV30	.	TRBD2	TRBJ2-1	TGTGCCTGGAGCAGACTAGCGGGGGGTTCCTACAATGAGCAGTTCTTC	CAWSRLAGGSYNEQFF
TRBV7-2	.	.	TRBJ2-3	TGTGCCAGCAGCTGGCCCGGGGGTAGCTCAGATACGCAGTATTTT	CASSWPGGSSDTQYF
TRBV24-1	.	TRBD1	TRBJ2-3	TGTGCCACAGCCTCGACAGGGAACACAGATACGCAGTATTTT	CATASTGNTDTQYF
TRBV30	.	TRBD1	TRBJ1-4	TGTGCCTGGAGTGTACCGACAGGGGGTTTTCTGGAAAAACTGTTTTTT	CAWSVPTGGFLEKLFF
TRBV28	.	TRBD1	TRBJ1-2	TGTGCCAGCAGTTTAGTCGACAGGGGCTATGGCTACACCTTC	CASSLVDRGYGYTF
TRBV19	once	.	TRBJ1-5	TGTGCCAGTAGTATCTCCCGGGGGGGCACCAATCAGCCCCAGCATTTT	CASSISRGGTNQPQHF
TRBV2	.	.	TRBJ2-5	TGTGCCAGCATGGGGGGGCCCCAAGAGACCCAGTACTTC	CASMGGPQETQYF
TRBV2	.	.	TRBJ2-3	TGTGCCAGCAGAAGAGAGGGAGATACGCAGTATTTT	CASRREGDTQYF
TRBV11-1	.	TRBD1	TRBJ2-1	TGTGCCAGCAGCTGGGGACAGGGCTCCTACAATGAGCAGTTCTTC	CASSWGQGSYNEQFF
TRBV19	.	TRBD2	TRBJ2-7	TGTGCCAGTAGAGAAACGGGACTAAACTCCTACGAGCAGTACTTC	CASRETGLNSYEQYF
TRBV9	.	TRBD2	TRBJ2-5	TGTGCCAGCAGCGTAGGATTAGCGGGGGGTGAGACCCAGTACTTC	CASSVGLAGGETQYF
TRBV2	.	.	TRBJ1-1	TGTGCCAGCAGTGTGAGGAACACTGAAGCTTTCTTT	CASSVRNTEAFF
TRBV27	.	.	TRBJ1-4	TGTGCCAGCACTTCTTCCCGAGGGTCGGGTGAAAAACTGTTTTTT	CASTSSRGSGEKLFF
TRBV7-2	.	TRBD1	TRBJ2-5	TGTGCCAGCAGCTCTGACAGGGATAAGACCCAGTACTTC	CASSSDRDKTQYF
TRBV5-4	few	TRBD2	TRBJ2-7	TGTGCCACCGGACTAGCGGGGGGGTACGAGCAGTACTTC	CATGLAGGYEQYF
TRBV2	.	TRBD1	TRBJ1-6	TGTGCCAGCAGCTCCGGGACAGGGGATCAGTCACCCCTCCACTTT	CASSSGTGDQSPLHF
TRBV10-3	.	TRBD2	TRBJ2-1	TGTGCCATCAGTGAGTCCGGGGGGGGGTCCCTCAGGGAGCAGTTCTTC	CAISESGGGSLREQFF
TRBV5-4	.	.	TRBJ1-1	TGTGCCAGCAGCTTAAAGGGGCGGAACACTGAAGCTTTCTTT	CASSLKGRNTEAFF
TRBV6-5	.	TRBD1	TRBJ2-1	TGTGCCAGCAACCCCGGGACAGGGTGGAATGAGCAGTTCTTC	CASNPGTGWNEQFF
TRBV11-2	.	.	TRBJ2-7	TGTGCCAGCACCCCTACTCTGGGCCCTCCCTACGAGCAGTACTTC	CASTPTLGPPYEQYF
TRBV5-5	.	TRBD2	TRBJ2-1	TGTGCCAGCAGCTCCGGACTAGCGGGCGGTAATGAGCAGTTCTTC	CASSSGLAGGNEQFF
TRBV30	.	TRBD1	TRBJ1-5	TGTGCCTGGAGCCGGACAGGGAATCAGCCCCAGCATTTT	CAWSRTGNQPQHF
TRBV2	few	TRBD2	TRBJ2-1	TGTGCCAGCAGTGCGAGGGACTACAGCAATGAGCAGTTCTTC	CASSARDYSNEQFF
TRBV6-5	.	TRBD1	TRBJ1-4	TGTGCCAGCAGAACCCCAGGGGGATCTAATGAAAAACTGTTTTTT	CASRTPGGSNEKLFF
TRBV7-9	.	.	TRBJ2-3	TGTGCCAGCAGCCGCCAGGGGGGCGCAGATACGCAGTATTTT	CASSRQGGADTQYF
TRBV9	.	TRBD1	TRBJ1-4	TGTGCCAGCAGCCCCACACCGGGACAGCAAAATGAAAAACTGTTTTTT	CASSPTPGQQNEKLFF
TRBV5-1	.	TRBD1	TRBJ2-7	TGCGCCAGCAGCTCACTAGGCCCGGGACAGGGCACCTACGAGCAGTACTTC	CASSSLGPGQGTYEQYF
TRBV19	.	TRBD1	TRBJ1-6	TGTGCCAGTAGTGACCGGGACAGCTGGAATTCACCCCTCCACTTT	CASSDRDSWNSPLHF
TRBV9	.	TRBD1	TRBJ1-1	TGTGCCAGCAGCGCCCAGGGACAGGGCACCACTGAAGCTTTCTTT	CASSAQGQGTTEAFF
TRBV25-1	.	.	TRBJ1-6	TGTGCCAGCAGTGAACCGGCCGGGACTTCGAATTCACCCCTCCACTTT	CASSEPAGTSNSPLHF
TRBV2	.	.	TRBJ1-2	TGTGCCAGCGCCCTTAACCGACAGCTACTCTATGGCTACACCTTC	CASALNRQLLYGYTF
TRBV7-2	.	.	TRBJ1-6	TGTGCCAGCAGCGCCCGGGTCCTGCAGAATTCACCCCTCCACTTT	CASSARVLQNSPLHF
TRBV5-4	once	TRBD1	TRBJ1-6	TGTGCCAGCAGCTCTGTCTCCGGGACAGGGGTCTCACCCCTCCACTTT	CASSSVSGTGVSPLHF
TRBV30	.	.	TRBJ1-2	TGTGCCTGTCCTGGGGAGGCCGACTATGGCTACACCTTC	CACPGEADYGYTF
TRBV3-1/TRBV3-2	.	TRBD1	TRBJ1-2	TGTGCCAGCAGCCATTTAACCCGGACAGGTCGGTTCTATGGCTACACCTTC	CASSHLTRTGRFYGYTF
TRBV28	.	.	TRBJ2-7	TGTGCCAGCAGTGAACAGGTTCCCCAGTACTTC	CASSEQVPQYF
TRBV9	.	.	TRBJ2-2	TGTGCCAGCAGCGGAGCGGGCACCGGGGAGCTGTTTTTT	CASSGAGTGELFF
TRBV6-2/TRBV6-3	.	TRBD1	TRBJ1-4	TGTGCCAGCAGCCGGGACAGAAATGAAAAACTGTTTTTT	CASSRDRNEKLFF
TRBV5-1	.	TRBD1	TRBJ1-2	TGCGCCAGCAGAGCAGATTTACAGGGGGGCGGCTATGGCTACACCTTC	CASRADLQGGGYGYTF